The 15 T cell receptor beta chains given below trace back to one sample, sequenced in a study of blood T cell repertoires in COVID-19. TCRdb's copy holds only in-frame clones and misses some; the assay was immunoSEQ multiplex PCR. The data show about 73,000 clones, approximately 83% seen once. The specimen sequenced was peripheral blood. Source of these receptors: a human donor in a cohort sampled during active COVID-19.

The gene calls are TRBV24-1 and TRBJ1-6; D possibly corresponds to TRBD1 (5 bases). There are 16 residues in the CDR3. Germline CDR1 reads KGHDR; CDR2 reads SFDVKD. V was pared by 2 bases and J by 3 bases, with 10 bases between. In DNA form, the CDR3 reads TGTGCCACCAGTGATTCGGGGGACCACTATAATTCACCCCTCCACTTT. It encodes CATSDSGDHYNSPLHF.

V is TRBV11-2 and J is TRBJ1-3; D not resolved. The germline CDR1 and CDR2 sequences are SGHAT and FQNNGV. The CDR3 contains 14 residues. The V and J ends lost 5 bases and 0 bases respectively, with 8 bases between them. The CDR3 sequence is CASSLSVSGNTIYF. CDR3 bases: TGTGCCAGCAGCCTCTCCGTCTCTGGAAACACCATATATTTT. The full variable domain, rest sourced from reference TRBV11-2 and TRBJ1-3, is EAGVAQSPRYKIIEKRQSVAFWCNPISGHATLYWYQQILGQGPKLLIQFQNNGVVDDSQLPKDRFSAERLKGVDSTLKIQPAKLEDSAVYLCASSLSVSGNTIYFGEGSWLTVV.

The chain is built from TRBV29-1 and TRBJ2-7; 9 bases map to TRBD1. V was pared by 4 bases and J by 3 bases, with 7 bases of the junction left unmatched. The germline gives CDR1 SQVTM, CDR2 ANQGSEA. The CDR3 runs to 14 residues. Written as DNA, the CDR3 is TGCAGCGTTGTAGGGCGACAGGGGGTCTACGAGCAGTACTTC. This encodes CSVVGRQGVYEQYF.

This clone has ten or more counts. This rearrangement joins TRBV5-1 to TRBJ2-2, with D tentatively TRBD1 (5 bases). The CDR3 sequence is 14 residues long. Trimming stripped 5 bases from V and 6 bases from J, with 14 bases between. Germline V gene data show CDR1 as SGHRS and CDR2 as YFSETQ. The CDR3 DNA follows: TGCGCCAGCAGTCCAGACAGCTTGCCCGGGGAGCTGTTTTTT. Translated, it gives CASSPDSLPGELFF.

As regards this clone: In the same sample, other DNA sequences code for this CDR3. The J gene is TRBJ2-5, the V gene TRBV5-1, with 11 bases matching TRBD1. Germline CDR1 SGHRS, CDR2 YFSETQ. The CDR3 length is 14 residues. The trim removed 4 bases at V and 3 bases at J, leaving 2 bases unmatched. The CDR3 nucleotides are TGCGCCAGCAGCATGGGACAGGGGGAAGAGACCCAGTACTTC. Translated, it gives CASSMGQGEETQYF.

The V gene is TRBV7-3, the J gene TRBJ1-1, with 8 nucleotides matching TRBD1. The CDR3 extends over 13 amino acids. Trimming removed 5 bases from V and 12 bases from J; junction bases left unmatched: 11. From germline, CDR1 is SGHTA and CDR2 FQGTGA. CDR3 coding DNA: TGTGCCAGCAGCCCGCAACAGGGGGAGCAGACTTTCTTT. Its translation: CASSPQQGEQTFF.

The J gene is TRBJ2-3, the V gene TRBV28, with a possible D match to TRBD2 (6 bases). Per the germline V gene, CDR1 is MDHEN and CDR2 is SYDVKM. V was clipped by 5 bases and J by 3 bases, with 15 bases between them. The CDR3 totals 15 residues. Here the CDR3 reads CASSGGIGGTDTQYF. CDR3 coding DNA: TGTGCCAGCAGTGGAGGGATTGGGGGGACAGATACGCAGTATTTT.

Worth noting for this clone: Other DNA variants within this sample encode the same CDR3. The DNA of the CDR3 is TGTGCCAGCAGCGTGGGCAGCTCTGGAAACACCATATATTTT. Protein product: CASSVGSSGNTIYF. The rearrangement links TRBV9 to TRBJ1-3; D not certain. The CDR3 runs to 14 residues. Trimming left V 2 bases short and J 0 bases short, with 6 bases between. Looked up from germline, CDR1 is SGDLS and CDR2 is YYNGEE.

V is TRBV7-3 and J is TRBJ2-2; TRBD2 matches 9 bases. The CDR3 length is 15 residues. Germline V gives CDR1 SGHTA, CDR2 FQGTGA. The ends lost 5 bases at V and 0 bases at J; junction bases unmatched: 1. CDR3: CASSRGGANTGELFF. The CDR3 DNA sequence: TGTGCCAGCAGCCGCGGGGGGGCGAACACCGGGGAGCTGTTTTTT.

The genes are TRBV5-6 and TRBJ1-3; D gene unclear. This CDR3 is built from 16 residues. Germline V gives CDR1 SGHDT, CDR2 YYEEEE. The V and J ends lost 1 base and 2 bases respectively, with 13 bases between them. CDR3 DNA sequence: TGTGCCAGCAGCTTGAGAGGGTTAGCGACTGGAAACACCATATATTTT. This gives the protein CASSLRGLATGNTIYF.

The chain links TRBV3-1 (or the pseudogene TRBV3-2) to TRBJ1-6; 7 bases line up with TRBD1. The V segment lost 4 bases and the J segment 8 bases; nucleotides outside the gene matches: 5. Germline lookup yields CDR1 LGHDT and CDR2 YNNKEL (reference sequence). This CDR3 is 14 amino acids long. CDR3 DNA: TGTGCCAGCAGCCCCCGACAGGGTTATTCACCCCTCCACTTT. Its translation: CASSPRQGYSPLHF.

The V and J genes are TRBV12-2 and TRBJ1-2. TRBV12-2 is classified as a pseudogene. CDR3 size: 17 residues. This CDR3 is CASRPGGGGRANYGYTF. The CDR3 DNA reads as TGTGCAAGTCGCCCCGGAGGCGGGGGACGAGCTAACTATGGCTACACCTTC.

J is TRBJ2-3 and V is TRBV5-5; 9 bases are a match to TRBD2. The CDR3 runs to 17 residues. The germline V gene has CDR1 SGHKS and CDR2 YYEKEE (reference sequence). The V and J ends lost 0 bases and 2 bases, in that order; junction bases with no gene match: 7. The CDR3, as DNA: TGTGCCAGCAGCTTGGCCGGTAGCGGGGGCCCCACAGATACGCAGTATTTT. Translated: CASSLAGSGGPTDTQYF.

The CDR3 region is CASSPSRAKNIQYF. The CDR3 DNA is TGTGCCAGCTCACCGAGCAGGGCCAAAAACATTCAGTACTTC. The V call is TRBV18, the J call TRBJ2-4; the D is unclear. Germline values: CDR1 KGHSH, CDR2 LQKENI. With 3 bases removed from V and 1 base from J, the gap between germline ends came to 7 bases. This CDR3 region has 14 residues.

The chain joins TRBV11-2 to TRBJ2-7; D might be TRBD1 (6 bases). The CDR3 is 15 residues long. Trimming left V 7 bases short and J 4 bases short, with 20 bases between. Germline V gene data show CDR1 as SGHAT and CDR2 as FQNNGV. CDR3 loop: CASIPTPGALYEQYF. The CDR3 nucleotides are TGTGCCAGCATCCCTACCCCAGGGGCGTTGTACGAGCAGTACTTC.